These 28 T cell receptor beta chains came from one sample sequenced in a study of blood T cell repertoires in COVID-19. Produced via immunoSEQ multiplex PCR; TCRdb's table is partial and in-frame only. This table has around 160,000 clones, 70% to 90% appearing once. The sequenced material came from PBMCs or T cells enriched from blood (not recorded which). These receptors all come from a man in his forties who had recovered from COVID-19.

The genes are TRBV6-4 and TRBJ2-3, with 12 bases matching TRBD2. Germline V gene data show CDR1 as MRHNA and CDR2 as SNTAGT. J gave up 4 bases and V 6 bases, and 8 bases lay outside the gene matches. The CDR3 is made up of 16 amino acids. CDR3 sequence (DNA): TGTGCCAGCAGCCCCGGGACTAGCGGGTTTGCAGATACGCAGTATTTT. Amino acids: CASSPGTSGFADTQYF.

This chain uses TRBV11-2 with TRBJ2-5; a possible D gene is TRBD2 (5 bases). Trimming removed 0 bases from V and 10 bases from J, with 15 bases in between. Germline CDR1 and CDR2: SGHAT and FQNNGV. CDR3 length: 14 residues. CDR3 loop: CASSLDRTSPGQYF. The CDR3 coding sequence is TGTGCCAGCAGCTTAGATCGGACTTCCCCCGGCCAGTACTTC. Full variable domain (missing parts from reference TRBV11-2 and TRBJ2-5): EAGVAQSPRYKIIEKRQSVAFWCNPISGHATLYWYQQILGQGPKLLIQFQNNGVVDDSQLPKDRFSAERLKGVDSTLKIQPAKLEDSAVYLCASSLDRTSPGQYFGPGTRLLVL.

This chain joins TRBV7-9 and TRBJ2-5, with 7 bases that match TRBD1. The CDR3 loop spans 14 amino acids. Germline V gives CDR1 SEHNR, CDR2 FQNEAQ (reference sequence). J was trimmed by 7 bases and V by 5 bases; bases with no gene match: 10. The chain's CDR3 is CASSDRTGRGTQYF. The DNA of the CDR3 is TGTGCCAGCAGCGACCGGACAGGAAGGGGGACCCAGTACTTC.

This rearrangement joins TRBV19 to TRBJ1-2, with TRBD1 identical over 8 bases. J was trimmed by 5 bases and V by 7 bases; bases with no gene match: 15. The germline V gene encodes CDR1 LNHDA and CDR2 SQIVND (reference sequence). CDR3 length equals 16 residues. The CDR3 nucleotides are TGTGCCAGTAATCTGGATGACAGGGGCGATCTTTATGGCTACACCTTC. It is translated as CASNLDDRGDLYGYTF.

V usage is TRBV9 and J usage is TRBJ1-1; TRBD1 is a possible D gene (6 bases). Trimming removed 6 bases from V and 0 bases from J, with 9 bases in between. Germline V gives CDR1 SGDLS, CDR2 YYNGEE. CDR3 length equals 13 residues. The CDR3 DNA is TGTGCCAGCAATCAGGGGCTGAACACTGAAGCTTTCTTT. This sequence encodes CASNQGLNTEAFF.

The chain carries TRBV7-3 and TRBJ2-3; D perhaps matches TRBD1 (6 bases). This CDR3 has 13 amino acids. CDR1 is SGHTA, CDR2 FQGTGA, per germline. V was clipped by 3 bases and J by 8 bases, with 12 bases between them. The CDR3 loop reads CASSFQGGGTQYF. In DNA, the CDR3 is TGTGCCAGCAGCTTCCAAGGGGGTGGTACGCAGTATTTT. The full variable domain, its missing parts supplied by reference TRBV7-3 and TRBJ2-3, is GAGVSQTPSNKVTEKGKYVELRCDPISGHTALYWYRQSLGQGPEFLIYFQGTGAADDSGLPNDRFFAVRPEGSVSTLKIQRTERGDSAVYLCASSFQGGGTQYFGPGTRLTVL.

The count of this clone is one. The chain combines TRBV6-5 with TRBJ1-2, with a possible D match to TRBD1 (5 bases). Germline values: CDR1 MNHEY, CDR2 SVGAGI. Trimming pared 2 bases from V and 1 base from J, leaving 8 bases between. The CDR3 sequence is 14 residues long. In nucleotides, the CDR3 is TGTGCCAGCAGTTACCAAGACAGTAACTATGGCTACACCTTC. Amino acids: CASSYQDSNYGYTF.

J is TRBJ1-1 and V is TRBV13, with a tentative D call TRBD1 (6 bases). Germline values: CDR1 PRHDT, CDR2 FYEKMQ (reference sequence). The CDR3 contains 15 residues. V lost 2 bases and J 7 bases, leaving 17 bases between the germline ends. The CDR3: CASSLRRMGADEAFF. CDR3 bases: TGTGCCAGCAGCTTACGGCGAATGGGGGCGGATGAAGCTTTCTTT.

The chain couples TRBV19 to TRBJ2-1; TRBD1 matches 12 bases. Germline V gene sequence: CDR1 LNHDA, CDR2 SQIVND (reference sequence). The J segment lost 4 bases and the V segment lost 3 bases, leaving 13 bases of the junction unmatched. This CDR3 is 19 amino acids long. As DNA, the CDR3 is TGTGCCAGTAGTATGAGGGGACAGGGGGCGATCTTAACTTACAATGAGCAGTTCTTC. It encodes CASSMRGQGAILTYNEQFF.

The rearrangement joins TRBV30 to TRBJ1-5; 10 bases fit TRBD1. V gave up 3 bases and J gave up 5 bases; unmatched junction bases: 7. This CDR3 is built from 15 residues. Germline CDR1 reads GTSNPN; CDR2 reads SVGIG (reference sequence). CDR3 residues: CAWSVSGTGDQPQHF. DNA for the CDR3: TGTGCCTGGAGCGTATCCGGGACAGGGGATCAGCCCCAGCATTTT. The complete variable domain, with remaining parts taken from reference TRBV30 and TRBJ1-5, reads SQTIHQWPATLVQPVGSPLSLECTVEGTSNPNLYWYRQAAGRGLQLLFYSVGIGQISSEVPQNLSASRPQDRQFILSSKKLLLSDSGFYLCAWSVSGTGDQPQHFGDGTRLSIL.

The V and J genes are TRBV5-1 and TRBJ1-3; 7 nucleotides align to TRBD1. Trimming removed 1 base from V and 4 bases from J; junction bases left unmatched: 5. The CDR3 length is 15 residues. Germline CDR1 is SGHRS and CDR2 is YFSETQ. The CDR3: CASSLTQGSGNTIYF. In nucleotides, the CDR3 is TGCGCCAGCAGCTTGACACAGGGGTCCGGAAACACCATATATTTT.

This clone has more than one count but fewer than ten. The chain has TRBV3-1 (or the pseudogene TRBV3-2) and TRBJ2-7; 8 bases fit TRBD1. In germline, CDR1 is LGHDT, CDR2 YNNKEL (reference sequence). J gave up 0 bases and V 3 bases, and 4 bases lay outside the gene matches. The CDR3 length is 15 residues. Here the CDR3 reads CASSQTGVPSYEQYF. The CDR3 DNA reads TGTGCCAGCAGCCAGACAGGGGTACCCTCCTACGAGCAGTACTTC.

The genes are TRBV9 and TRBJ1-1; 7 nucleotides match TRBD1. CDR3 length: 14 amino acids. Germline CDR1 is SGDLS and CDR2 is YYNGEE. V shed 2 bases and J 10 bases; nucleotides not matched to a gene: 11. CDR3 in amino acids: CASSVGQARAGAFF. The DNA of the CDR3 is TGTGCCAGCAGCGTTGGACAGGCCAGGGCAGGAGCTTTCTTT.

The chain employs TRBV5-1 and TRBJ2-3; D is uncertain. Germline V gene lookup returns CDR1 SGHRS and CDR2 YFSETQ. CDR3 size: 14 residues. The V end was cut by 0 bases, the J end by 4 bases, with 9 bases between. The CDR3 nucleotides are TGCGCCAGCAGCTTGGATCGAGTCGCAGATACGCAGTATTTT. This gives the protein CASSLDRVADTQYF.

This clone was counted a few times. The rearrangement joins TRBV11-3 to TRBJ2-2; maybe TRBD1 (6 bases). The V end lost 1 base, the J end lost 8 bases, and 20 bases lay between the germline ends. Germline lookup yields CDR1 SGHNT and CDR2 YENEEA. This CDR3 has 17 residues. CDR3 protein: CASSLGPLQGLVGELFF. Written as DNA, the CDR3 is TGTGCCAGCAGCTTAGGCCCCTTACAGGGCCTCGTGGGGGAGCTGTTTTTT.

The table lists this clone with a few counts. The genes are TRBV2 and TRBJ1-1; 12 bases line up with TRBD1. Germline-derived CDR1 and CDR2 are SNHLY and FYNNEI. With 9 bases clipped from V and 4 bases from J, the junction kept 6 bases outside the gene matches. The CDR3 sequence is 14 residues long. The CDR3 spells CASTGTGGRTEAFF. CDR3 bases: TGTGCCAGTACCGGGACAGGGGGCCGCACTGAAGCTTTCTTT.

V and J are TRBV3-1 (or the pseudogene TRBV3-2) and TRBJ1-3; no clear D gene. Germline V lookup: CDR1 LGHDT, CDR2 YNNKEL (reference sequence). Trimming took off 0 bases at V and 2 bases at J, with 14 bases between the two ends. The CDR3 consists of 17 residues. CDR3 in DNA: TGTGCCAGCAGCCAAGATTATTTTCGGGTTACTGGAAACACCATATATTTT. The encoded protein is CASSQDYFRVTGNTIYF.

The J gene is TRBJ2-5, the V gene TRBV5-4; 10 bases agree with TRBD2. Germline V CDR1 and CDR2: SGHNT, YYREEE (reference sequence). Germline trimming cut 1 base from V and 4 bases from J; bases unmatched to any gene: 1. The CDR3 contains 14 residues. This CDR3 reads CASSLLAGVETQYF. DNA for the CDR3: TGTGCCAGCAGCTTGCTAGCGGGGGTAGAGACCCAGTACTTC.

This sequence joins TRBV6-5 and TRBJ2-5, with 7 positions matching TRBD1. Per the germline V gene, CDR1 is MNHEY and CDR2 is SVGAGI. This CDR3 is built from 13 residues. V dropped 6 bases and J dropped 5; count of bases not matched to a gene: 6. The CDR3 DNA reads TGTGCCAGCAGACAGGGGAACGAGGAGACCCAGTACTTC. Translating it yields CASRQGNEETQYF.

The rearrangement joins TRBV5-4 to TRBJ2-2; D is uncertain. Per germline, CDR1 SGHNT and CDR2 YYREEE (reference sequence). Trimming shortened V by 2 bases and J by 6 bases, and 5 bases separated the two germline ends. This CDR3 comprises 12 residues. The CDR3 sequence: CASSFYPGELFF. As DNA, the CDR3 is TGTGCCAGCAGCTTCTACCCCGGGGAGCTGTTTTTT.

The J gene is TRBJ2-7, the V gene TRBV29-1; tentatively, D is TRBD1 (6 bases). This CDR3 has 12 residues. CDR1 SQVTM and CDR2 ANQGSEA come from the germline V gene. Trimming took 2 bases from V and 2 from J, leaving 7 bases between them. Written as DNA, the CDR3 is TGCAGCGTTGAATGGGGGCCCTACGAGCAGTACTTC. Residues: CSVEWGPYEQYF.

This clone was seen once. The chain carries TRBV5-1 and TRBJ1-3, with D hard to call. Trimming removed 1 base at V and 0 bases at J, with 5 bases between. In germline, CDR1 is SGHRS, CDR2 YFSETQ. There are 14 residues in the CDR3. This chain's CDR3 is CASSLSGSGNTIYF. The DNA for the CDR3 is TGCGCCAGCAGCTTGTCAGGCTCTGGAAACACCATATATTTT.

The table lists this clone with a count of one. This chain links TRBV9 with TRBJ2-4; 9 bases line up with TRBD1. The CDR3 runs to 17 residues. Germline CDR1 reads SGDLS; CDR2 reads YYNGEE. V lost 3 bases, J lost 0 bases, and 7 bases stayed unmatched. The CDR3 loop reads CASSAGTGSLAKNIQYF. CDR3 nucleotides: TGTGCCAGCAGCGCCGGGACAGGGTCTCTAGCCAAAAACATTCAGTACTTC.

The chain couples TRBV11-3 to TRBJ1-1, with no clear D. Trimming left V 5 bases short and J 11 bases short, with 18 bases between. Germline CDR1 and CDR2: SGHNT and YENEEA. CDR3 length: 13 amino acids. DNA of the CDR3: TGTGCCAGCAGCCGAGGTCGATGGGTTCCGGCTTTCTTT. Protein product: CASSRGRWVPAFF.

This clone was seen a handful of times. The CDR3, as DNA: TGTGCCAGCAGCCAAGTGCTCCTCGCAGGGTCCTACAATGAGCAGTTCTTC. Its protein is CASSQVLLAGSYNEQFF. The chain is built from TRBV4-2 and TRBJ2-1; D is possibly TRBD1 (5 bases). The germline CDR1 and CDR2 sequences are LGHNA and YNFKEQ. V shed 1 base and J shed 1 base, with 14 bases lying between them. The CDR3 contains 17 residues.

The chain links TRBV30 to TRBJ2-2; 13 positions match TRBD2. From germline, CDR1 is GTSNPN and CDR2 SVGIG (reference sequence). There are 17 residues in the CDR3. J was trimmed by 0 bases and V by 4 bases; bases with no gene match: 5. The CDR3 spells CAWNGLAGDTNTGELFF. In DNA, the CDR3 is TGTGCCTGGAATGGACTAGCGGGGGATACGAACACCGGGGAGCTGTTTTTT.

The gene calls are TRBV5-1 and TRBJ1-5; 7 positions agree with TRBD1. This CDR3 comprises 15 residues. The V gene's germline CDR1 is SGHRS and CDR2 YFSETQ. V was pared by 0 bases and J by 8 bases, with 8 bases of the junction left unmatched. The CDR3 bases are TGCGCCAGCAGCTTGGGGACAGGCAAATGGGAGCCCCAGCATTTT. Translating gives CASSLGTGKWEPQHF. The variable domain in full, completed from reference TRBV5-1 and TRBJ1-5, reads KAGVTQTPRYLIKTRGQQVTLSCSPISGHRSVSWYQQTPGQGLQFLFEYFSETQRNKGNFPGRFSGRQFSNSRSEMNVSTLELGDSALYLCASSLGTGKWEPQHFGDGTRLSIL.

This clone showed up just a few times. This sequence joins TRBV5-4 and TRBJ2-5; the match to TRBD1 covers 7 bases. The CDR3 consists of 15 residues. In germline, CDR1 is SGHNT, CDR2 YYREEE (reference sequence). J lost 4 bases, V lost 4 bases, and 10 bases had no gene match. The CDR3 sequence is CASSEGQTLGETQYF. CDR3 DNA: TGTGCCAGCAGCGAGGGACAGACTTTAGGAGAGACCCAGTACTTC.